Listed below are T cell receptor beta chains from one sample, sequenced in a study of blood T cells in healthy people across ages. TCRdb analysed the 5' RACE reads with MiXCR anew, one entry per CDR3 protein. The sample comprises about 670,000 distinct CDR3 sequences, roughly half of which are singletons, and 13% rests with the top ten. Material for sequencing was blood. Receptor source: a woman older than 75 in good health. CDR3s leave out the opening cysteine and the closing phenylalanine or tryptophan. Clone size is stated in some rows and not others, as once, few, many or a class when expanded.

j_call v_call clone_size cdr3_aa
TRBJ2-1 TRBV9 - ASSGAGLVNEQF
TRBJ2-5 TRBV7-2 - ASSRREAGVQETQY
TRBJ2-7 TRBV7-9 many ASNLTPSAYEQY
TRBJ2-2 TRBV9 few ASSVNSLAGSGELF
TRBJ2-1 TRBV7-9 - ASSLVAGAGNEQF
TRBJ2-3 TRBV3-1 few ASSQDLPLRTDTDPQY
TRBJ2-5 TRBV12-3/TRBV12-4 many ASSFGEGVTQY
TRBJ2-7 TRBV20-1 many SARLPSGRYEQY
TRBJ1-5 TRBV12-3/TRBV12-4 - ASSRDRGSQPQH
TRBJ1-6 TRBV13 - ASRQRGGASYNSPLH
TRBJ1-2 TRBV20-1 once SARDITPDNYGYT
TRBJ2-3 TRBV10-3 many AITREGAQGTDTQY
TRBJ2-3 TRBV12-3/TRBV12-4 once ASGPGTTTDTQY
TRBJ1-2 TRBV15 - ATSRDRAEGVGYGYT
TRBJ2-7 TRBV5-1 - ASSLGQGSGGYEQY
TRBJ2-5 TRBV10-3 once ATVSGETQY
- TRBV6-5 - ASSSRVAGSLYEQY
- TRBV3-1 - ASSHQHEQY
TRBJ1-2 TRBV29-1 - SVGGDLDGYT
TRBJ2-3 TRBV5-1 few ASSVERGHNTQY
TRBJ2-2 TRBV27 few ASSSSWVGELF
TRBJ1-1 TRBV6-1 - ASSRRDNTEAF
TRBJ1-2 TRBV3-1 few ASSPGLGPNYGYT
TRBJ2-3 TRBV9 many ASSPTPGTDTQY
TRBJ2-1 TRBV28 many ASSFPSVAGAYNEQF
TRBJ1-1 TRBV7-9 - ASSDAGMNTEAF
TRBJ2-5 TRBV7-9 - ASSLARDLLAGETQY
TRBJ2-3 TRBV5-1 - ASSRIIGDTQY
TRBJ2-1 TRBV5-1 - ASTPTGTEYNEQF
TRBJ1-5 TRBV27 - ASTQRDSYSNQPQH
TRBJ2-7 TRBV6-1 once ASSPGLAVREQY
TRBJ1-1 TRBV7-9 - AGSLEPGLEAF
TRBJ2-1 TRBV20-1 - SARDGGMDNEQF
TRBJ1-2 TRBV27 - ASSRRRWANEGYT
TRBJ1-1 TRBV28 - ASSFPGGPEAF
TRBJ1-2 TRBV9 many ASGRDSNYGYT
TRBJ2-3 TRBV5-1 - ASSLAVRDTQY
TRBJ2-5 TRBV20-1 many SARGVGETQY
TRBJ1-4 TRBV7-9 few ASSFPDRGTNEKLF
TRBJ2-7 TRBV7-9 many ASSPRGGHLTYEQY
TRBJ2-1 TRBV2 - ASRPSTGLPYNEQF
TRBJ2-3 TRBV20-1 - SATLAGVTDMQY
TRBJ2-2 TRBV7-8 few ASSLGGGTGSTGELF
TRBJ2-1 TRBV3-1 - ASSRTPDNEQF
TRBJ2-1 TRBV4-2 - ASSQDGRGERSYNEQF
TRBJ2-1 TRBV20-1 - SAWTSGGPLLQQF
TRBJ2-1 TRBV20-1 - SASGLGTSGYNEQF
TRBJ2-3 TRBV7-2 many ASSLNGQGEDTQY
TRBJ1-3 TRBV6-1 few ASSEAGRPGNTIY
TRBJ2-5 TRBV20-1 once SAVAGGPETQY
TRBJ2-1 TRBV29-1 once SVGGMGRYEQF
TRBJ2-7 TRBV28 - ASSFSVQGSYEQY
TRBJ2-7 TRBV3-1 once ASSPVPGLESSYEQY
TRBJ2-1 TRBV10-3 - AISDQREVYNEQF